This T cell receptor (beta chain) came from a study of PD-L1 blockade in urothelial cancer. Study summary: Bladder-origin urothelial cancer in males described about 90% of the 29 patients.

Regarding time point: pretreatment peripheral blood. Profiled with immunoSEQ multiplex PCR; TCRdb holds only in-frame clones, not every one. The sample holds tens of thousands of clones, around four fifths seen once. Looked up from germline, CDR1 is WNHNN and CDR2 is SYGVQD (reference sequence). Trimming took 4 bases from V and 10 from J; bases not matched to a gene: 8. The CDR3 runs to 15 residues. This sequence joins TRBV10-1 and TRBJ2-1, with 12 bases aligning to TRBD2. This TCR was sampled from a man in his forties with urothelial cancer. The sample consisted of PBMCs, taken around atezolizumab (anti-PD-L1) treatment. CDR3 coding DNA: TGCGCCAGCAGTGCGCGACTAGCGGGAGTGGAAGAGCAGTTCTTC. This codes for CASSARLAGVEEQFF.